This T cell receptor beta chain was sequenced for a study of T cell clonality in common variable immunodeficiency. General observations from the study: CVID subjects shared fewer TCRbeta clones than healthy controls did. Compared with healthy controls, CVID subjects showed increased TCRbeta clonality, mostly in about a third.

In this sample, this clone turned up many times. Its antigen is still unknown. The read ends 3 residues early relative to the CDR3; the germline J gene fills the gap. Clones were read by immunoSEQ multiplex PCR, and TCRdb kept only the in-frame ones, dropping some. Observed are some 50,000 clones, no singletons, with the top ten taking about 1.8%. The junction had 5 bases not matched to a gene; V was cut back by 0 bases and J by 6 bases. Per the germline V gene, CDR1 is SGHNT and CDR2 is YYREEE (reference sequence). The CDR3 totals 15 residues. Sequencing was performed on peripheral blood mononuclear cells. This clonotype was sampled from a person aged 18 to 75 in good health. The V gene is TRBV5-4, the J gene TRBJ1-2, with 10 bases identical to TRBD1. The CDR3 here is CASSLEGQGKDGYTF. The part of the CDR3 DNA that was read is TGTGCCAGCAGCTTGGAGGGACAGGGGAAGGATGGC.